This section outlines one TCR beta chain sequence together with its context. As originally analysed: By means of reference gene primer amplification, nucleated cell counts were estimated. Sequencing used immunoSEQ multiplex PCR; TCRdb keeps in-frame clones, though not all of them. V and J calls plus clone size are reproduced from that table; the DNA served to infer D and trimming. The repertoire has approximately 10,000 clones, roughly 86% of them found once; the top ten carry approximately 31%. This sample was included in a study of blood T cell repertoires in COVID-19. This CDR3 region has 15 residues. Germline CDR1 SGHAT, CDR2 FQNNGV. The V segment lost 10 bases and the J segment 6 bases; nucleotides outside the gene matches: 13.

This TCR derives from a man aged 50 to 60 with active COVID-19. Sequenced material: peripheral blood. J is TRBJ2-2 and V is TRBV11-2; TRBD1 aligns across 8 bases. This CDR3 is CATGFGTGESGELFF. CDR3 coding DNA: TGTGCCACCGGATTTGGGACAGGTGAATCCGGGGAGCTGTTTTTT.